This T cell receptor beta chain was observed in a study of T cell repertoires in cytomegalovirus infection. On the study more broadly: An indication of both CMV infection and matching HLA type came from public TCR beta signatures.

This CDR3 has 16 residues. The germline V gene encodes CDR1 MGHRA and CDR2 YSYEKL. Findings and limits, study-wide: Summed frequency of shared TCR beta families picked out CMV carriers who also had the relevant HLA. Clonotypes of TCR beta that were HLA-C-restricted and CMV-specific dominated the ex vivo response.

On this clonotype: Antigen: not known. One junction end disagrees with the germline gene, perhaps due to a read error.

TCRdb called the reads again in MiXCR, with one record for every CDR3 protein. The sample lists hundreds of thousands of distinct CDR3 sequences; 17% were seen once. This receptor was obtained from a human donor in good health (CMV status not recorded). Some clones in this sample may be carry-over from other donors' samples. The chain links TRBV4-1 to TRBJ2-2; 10 bases align to TRBD2. Source material: PBMCs. The CDR3 nucleotides are TGTGCCGGCAGGGTACTAGCGGGGCCGAACACCGGGGAGCTGTTTTTT. Its protein product is CAGRVLAGPNTGELFF.